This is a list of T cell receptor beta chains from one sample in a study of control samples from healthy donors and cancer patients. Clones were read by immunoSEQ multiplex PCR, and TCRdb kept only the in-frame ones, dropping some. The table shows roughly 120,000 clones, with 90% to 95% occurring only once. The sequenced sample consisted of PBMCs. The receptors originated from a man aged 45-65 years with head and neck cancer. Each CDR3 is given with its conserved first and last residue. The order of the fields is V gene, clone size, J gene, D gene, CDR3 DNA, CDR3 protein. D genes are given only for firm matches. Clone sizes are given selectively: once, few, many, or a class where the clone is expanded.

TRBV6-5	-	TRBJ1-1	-	TGTGCCAGCACCTCCTCCGGCGGCACTGAAGCTTTCTTT	CASTSSGGTEAFF
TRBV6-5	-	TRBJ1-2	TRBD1	TGTGCCAGCAGTTCTCAGACAGGGTATTACTACACCTTC	CASSSQTGYYYTF
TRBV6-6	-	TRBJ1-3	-	TGTGCCAGCAGTCTAACCGGGCAGACTGGAAACACCATATATTTT	CASSLTGQTGNTIYF
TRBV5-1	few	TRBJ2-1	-	TGCGCCAGCAGCTCCCTACTCACGAGCTCCTACAATGAGCAGTTCTTC	CASSSLLTSSYNEQFF
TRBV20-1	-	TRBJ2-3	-	TGCAGTGCTAGTGAAAGGGGGGGGCCACGGACAGATACGCAGTATTTT	CSASERGGPRTDTQYF
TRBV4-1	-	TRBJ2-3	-	TGCGCCAGCAGCCAAGCTGGGGTAGGGGGGCGTTGGGATACGCAGTATTTT	CASSQAGVGGRWDTQYF
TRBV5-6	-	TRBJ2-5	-	TGTGCCAGCAGCGGGGAGGACTTCCAAGAGACCCAGTACTTC	CASSGEDFQETQYF
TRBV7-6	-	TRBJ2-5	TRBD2	TGTGCCAGCAGCTCCAGGACTAGCGGGGGAATCCAAGAGACCCAGTACTTC	CASSSRTSGGIQETQYF
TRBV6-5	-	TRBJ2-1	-	TGTGCCAGCAGTCTTGGGGGCTCCTACAATGAGCAGTTCTTC	CASSLGGSYNEQFF
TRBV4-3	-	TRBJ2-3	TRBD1	TGCGCCAGCAGCCTACGACAGGGTTCAGGCGATACGCAGTATTTT	CASSLRQGSGDTQYF
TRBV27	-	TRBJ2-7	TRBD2	TGTGCCAGCAGTTTCGGACTAGCTCCATACGAGCAGTACTTC	CASSFGLAPYEQYF
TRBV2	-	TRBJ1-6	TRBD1	TGTGCCAGCAGTAGACAGGGTACTGCCGCACCCCTCCACTTT	CASSRQGTAAPLHF
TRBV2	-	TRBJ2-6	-	TGTGCCAGCAGACAGATCTCTGGGGCCAACGTCCTGACTTTC	CASRQISGANVLTF
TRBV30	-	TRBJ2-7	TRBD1	TGTGCCTGGAAACACAACGGGGACAGGGGTTTCCGCGAGCAGTACTTC	CAWKHNGDRGFREQYF
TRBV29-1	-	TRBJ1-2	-	TGCAGCGTGGTCCCCCTGGGTGTTATGGGCTACACCTTC	CSVVPLGVMGYTF
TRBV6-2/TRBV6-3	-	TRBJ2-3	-	TGTGCCAGCAGTTCCGGGACCGGACGAAGGCAGTATTTT	CASSSGTGRRQYF
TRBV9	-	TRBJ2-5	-	TGTGCCAGCAGCAAACGAGCGGGCCAAGAGACCCAGTACTTC	CASSKRAGQETQYF
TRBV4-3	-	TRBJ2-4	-	TGCGCCAGCAGCCACCTAGCCGGGGGAAACATTCAGTACTTC	CASSHLAGGNIQYF
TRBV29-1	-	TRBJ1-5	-	TGCAGCGTTGCCCTCGGAGGGCCCGTGGGGACCCAGCATTTT	CSVALGGPVGTQHF
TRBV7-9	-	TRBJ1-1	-	TGTGCCAGCAGCCGGGGGCCTTGGGCCGAACGAGACACTGAAGCTTTCTTT	CASSRGPWAERDTEAFF
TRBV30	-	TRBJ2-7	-	TGTGCCTGGACGCCCAGGGACGGATACGAGCAGTACTTC	CAWTPRDGYEQYF
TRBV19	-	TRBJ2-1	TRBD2	TGTGCCAGTAGTATAGATAAGCTAGCGGGGTTTGGTGAGCAGTTCTTC	CASSIDKLAGFGEQFF
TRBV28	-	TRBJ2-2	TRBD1	TGTGCCAGCAGTTTATGGAGGGAGGGACAGGGTGTGACCGGGGAGCTGTTTTTT	CASSLWREGQGVTGELFF
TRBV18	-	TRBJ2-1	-	TGTGCCAGCTCCGCCGGACAAATCAATGAGCAGTTCTTC	CASSAGQINEQFF
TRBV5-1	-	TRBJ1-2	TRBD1	TGCGCCAGCAGCTCGGACGGGACAGGGCCTCTTGGCTACACCTTC	CASSSDGTGPLGYTF
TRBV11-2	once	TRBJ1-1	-	TGTGCCAGCAGCTATTCGAAGAACACTGAAGCTTTCTTT	CASSYSKNTEAFF
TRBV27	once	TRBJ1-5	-	TGTGCCAGCAGTTATTACCATCCCCAGGGCAATCAGCCCCAGCATTTT	CASSYYHPQGNQPQHF
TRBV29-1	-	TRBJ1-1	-	TGCAGCGTCGGACAGTTGAACACTGAAGCTTTCTTT	CSVGQLNTEAFF
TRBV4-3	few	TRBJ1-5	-	TGCGCCAGCAGCCAAGATCGGGCCTACAATCAGCCCCAGCATTTT	CASSQDRAYNQPQHF
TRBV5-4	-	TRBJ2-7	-	TGTGCCAGCAGCTGGGGACTCGAATTCTACGAGCAGTACTTC	CASSWGLEFYEQYF
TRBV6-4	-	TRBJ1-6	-	TGTGCCAGCAGTGACGAACGGAATTCACCCCTCCACTTT	CASSDERNSPLHF
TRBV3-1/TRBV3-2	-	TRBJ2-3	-	TGTGCCAGCAGCCAACCTGGGATTCCCACAGATACGCAGTATTTT	CASSQPGIPTDTQYF
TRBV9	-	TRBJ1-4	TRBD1	TGTGCCAGCAGCGTAAGGGGGCGGGCTAATGAAAAACTGTTTTTT	CASSVRGRANEKLFF
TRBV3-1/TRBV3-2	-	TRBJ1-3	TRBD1	TGTGCCAGCAGCCAAGTCTCGACAGGGGGAGCTGGAAACACCATATATTTT	CASSQVSTGGAGNTIYF
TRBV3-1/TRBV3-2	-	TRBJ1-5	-	TGTGCCAGCAGACACCGGGACGTATTTAATCAGCCCCAGCATTTT	CASRHRDVFNQPQHF
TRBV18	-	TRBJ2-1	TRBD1	TGTGCCAGCTCACCACCGGAGACAGGGAGCTACAATGAGCAGTTCTTC	CASSPPETGSYNEQFF
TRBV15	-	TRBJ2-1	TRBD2	TGTGCCACCAGCAGGGTAACTAGCGGGGGGGCCGGGCAGTTCTTC	CATSRVTSGGAGQFF
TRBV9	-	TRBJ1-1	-	TGTGCCAGCAGCGTCGACAGCTCTTGGCCACCTACTGAAGCTTTCTTT	CASSVDSSWPPTEAFF
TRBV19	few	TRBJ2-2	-	TGTGCCAGTAGTAGGGGAAACACCGGGGAGCTGTTTTTT	CASSRGNTGELFF
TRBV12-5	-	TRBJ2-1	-	TGTGCTAGTGGTTTGAACCAACTAGTAGTGTACAATGAGCAGTTCTTC	CASGLNQLVVYNEQFF
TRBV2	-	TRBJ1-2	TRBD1	TGTGCCAGCAGGGTTTGGACAGGGGGTTTGGCTAACTATGGCTACACCTTC	CASRVWTGGLANYGYTF
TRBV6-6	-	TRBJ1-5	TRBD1	TGTGCCAGCAGGTCCGGGACAGTCAATCAGCCCCAGCATTTT	CASRSGTVNQPQHF
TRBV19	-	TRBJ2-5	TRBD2	TGTGCCAGTAGTATGGGGGGGAAACAAGAGACCCAGTACTTC	CASSMGGKQETQYF
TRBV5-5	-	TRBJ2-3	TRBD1	TGTGCCAGCAGCCTGTTGACAGGGGGCGCAGATACGCAGTATTTT	CASSLLTGGADTQYF
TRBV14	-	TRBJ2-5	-	TGTGCCAGCAGCAAAGGAGAGACCCAGTACTTC	CASSKGETQYF
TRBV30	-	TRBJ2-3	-	TGTGCCTCCGGGACGGCCTGGGGAGATACGCAGTATTTT	CASGTAWGDTQYF
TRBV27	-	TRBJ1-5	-	TGTGCCAGCAGTTTATCTTACAGGCTCCATCCCCCTCAGCCCCAGCATTTT	CASSLSYRLHPPQPQHF
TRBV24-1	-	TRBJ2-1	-	TGTGCCGCCAGTCCGGGGCCCAAACACTACAATGAGCAGTTCTTC	CAASPGPKHYNEQFF
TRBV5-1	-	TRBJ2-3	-	TGCGCCAGCAGCGCCCGACAGGTGACAGATACGCAGTATTTT	CASSARQVTDTQYF
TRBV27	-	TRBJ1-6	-	TGTGCCAGCAGTTTGCAGGCAGGAATTTCACCCCTCCACTTT	CASSLQAGISPLHF
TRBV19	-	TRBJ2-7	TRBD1	TGTGCCAGTAAGGGCCAGGGGGCCGGCGAGCAGTACTTC	CASKGQGAGEQYF
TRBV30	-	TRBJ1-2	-	TGTGCCTGGAGTTACAGGGCCTTAAACTATGGCTACACCTTC	CAWSYRALNYGYTF
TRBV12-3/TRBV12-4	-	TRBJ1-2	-	TGTGCCAGCAGTCCCAACCGCTATGGCTACACCTTC	CASSPNRYGYTF